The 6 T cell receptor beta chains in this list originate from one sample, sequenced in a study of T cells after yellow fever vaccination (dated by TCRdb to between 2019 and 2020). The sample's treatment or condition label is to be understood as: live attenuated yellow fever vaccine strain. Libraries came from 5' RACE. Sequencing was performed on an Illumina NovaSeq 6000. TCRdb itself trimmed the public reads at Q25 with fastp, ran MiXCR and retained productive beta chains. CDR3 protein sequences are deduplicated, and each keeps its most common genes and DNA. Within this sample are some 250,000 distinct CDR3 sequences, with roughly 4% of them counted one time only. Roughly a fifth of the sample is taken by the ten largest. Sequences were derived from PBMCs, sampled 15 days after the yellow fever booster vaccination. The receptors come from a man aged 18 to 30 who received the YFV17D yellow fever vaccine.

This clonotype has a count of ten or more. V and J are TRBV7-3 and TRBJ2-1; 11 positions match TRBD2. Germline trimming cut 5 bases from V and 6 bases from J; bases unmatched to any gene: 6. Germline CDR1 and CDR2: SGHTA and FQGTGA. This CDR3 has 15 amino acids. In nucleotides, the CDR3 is TGTGCCAGCAGCCCTTGGACTAGCGGGTCCAATGAGCAGTTCTTC. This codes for CASSPWTSGSNEQFF.

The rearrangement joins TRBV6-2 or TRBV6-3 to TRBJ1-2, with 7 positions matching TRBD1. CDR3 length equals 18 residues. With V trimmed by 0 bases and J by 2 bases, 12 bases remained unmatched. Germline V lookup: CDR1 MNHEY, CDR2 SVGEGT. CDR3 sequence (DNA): TGTGCCAGCAGTTACTCCGCAGGGGACAGTACACCGAACTATGGCTACACCTTC. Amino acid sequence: CASSYSAGDSTPNYGYTF.

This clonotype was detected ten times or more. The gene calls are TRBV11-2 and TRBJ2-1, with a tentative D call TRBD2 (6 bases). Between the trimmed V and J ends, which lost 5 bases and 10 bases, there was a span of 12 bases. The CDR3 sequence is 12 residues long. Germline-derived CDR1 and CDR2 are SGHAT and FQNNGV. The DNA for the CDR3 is TGTGCCAGCAGCCCCGGGGGACCCGAGCAGTTCTTC. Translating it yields CASSPGGPEQFF.

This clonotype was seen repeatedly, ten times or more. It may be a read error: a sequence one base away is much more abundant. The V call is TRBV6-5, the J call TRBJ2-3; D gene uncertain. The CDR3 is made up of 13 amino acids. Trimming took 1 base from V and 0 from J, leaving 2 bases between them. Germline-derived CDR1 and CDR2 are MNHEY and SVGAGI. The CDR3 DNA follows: TGTGCCAGCAGTTACTTGAGCACAGATACGCAGTATTTT. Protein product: CASSYLSTDTQYF.

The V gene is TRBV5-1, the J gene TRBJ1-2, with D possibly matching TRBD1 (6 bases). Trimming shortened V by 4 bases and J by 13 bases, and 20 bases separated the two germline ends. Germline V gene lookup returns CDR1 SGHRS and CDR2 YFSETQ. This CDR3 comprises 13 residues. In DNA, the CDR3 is TGCGCCAGCAGCGCCACAGGGACCGGTGGGTGCACCTTC. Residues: CASSATGTGGCTF.

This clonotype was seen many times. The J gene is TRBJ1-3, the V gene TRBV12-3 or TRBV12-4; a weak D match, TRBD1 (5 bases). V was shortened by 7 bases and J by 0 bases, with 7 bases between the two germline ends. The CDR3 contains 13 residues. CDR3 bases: TGTGCCAGCAAGGGACTCTCTGGAAACACCATATATTTT. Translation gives CASKGLSGNTIYF.